This T cell receptor beta chain is drawn from a study of CD4 T cells in relation to SARS-CoV-2 and coronaviruses. Study as a whole: PBMCs were cultured with antigen for over 8 days before TCR beta sequencing. Median patient age was around 40 years, spanning 21 to 72 years.

With regard to this clone: Its antigen remains unidentified.

Profiling relied on immunoSEQ multiplex PCR, and the TCRdb table lists in-frame clones only, not all of them. The sample consists of 30,000 to 45,000 clones, more than 65% of them appearing once. Approximately 9 x 10^4 naive or memory CD4+ cells were cultured with CEF peptides for about 10 days. The clonotype comes from an adult with COVID-19. Sequenced: memory CD4+ T cells from PBMCs, cultured in vitro.

The CDR3 here is CASQETGTYEQYF. The CDR3 DNA reads as TGTGCCAGCCAGGAGACTGGAACCTACGAGCAGTACTTC. The chain joins TRBV2 to TRBJ2-7; D uncertain. Trimming removed 8 bases at V and 2 bases at J, with 13 bases between. Germline CDR1 is SNHLY and CDR2 is FYNNEI. The CDR3 totals 13 residues.